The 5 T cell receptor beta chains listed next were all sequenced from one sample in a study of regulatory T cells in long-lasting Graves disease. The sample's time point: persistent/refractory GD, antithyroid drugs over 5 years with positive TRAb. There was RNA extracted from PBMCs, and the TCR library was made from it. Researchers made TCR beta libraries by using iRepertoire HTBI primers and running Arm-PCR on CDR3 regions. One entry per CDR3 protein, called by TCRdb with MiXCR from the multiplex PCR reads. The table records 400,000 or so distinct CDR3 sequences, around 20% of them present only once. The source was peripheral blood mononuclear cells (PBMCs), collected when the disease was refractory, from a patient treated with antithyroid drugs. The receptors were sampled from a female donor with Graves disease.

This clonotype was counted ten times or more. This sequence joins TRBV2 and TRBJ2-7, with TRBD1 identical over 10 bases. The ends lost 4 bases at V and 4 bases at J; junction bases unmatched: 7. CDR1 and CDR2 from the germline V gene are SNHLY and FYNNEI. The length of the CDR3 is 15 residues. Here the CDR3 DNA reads TGTGCCAGCAGTGTCCCGGGACAGGGGATTTACGAGCAGTACTTC. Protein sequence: CASSVPGQGIYEQYF.

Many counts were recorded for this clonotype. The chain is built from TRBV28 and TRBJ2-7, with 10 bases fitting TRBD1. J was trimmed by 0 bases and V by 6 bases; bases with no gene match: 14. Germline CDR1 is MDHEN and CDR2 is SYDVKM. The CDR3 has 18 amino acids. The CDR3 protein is CASRRQGATRVNSYEQYF. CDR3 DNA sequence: TGTGCCAGCAGGAGACAGGGGGCGACGCGGGTTAACTCCTACGAGCAGTACTTC.

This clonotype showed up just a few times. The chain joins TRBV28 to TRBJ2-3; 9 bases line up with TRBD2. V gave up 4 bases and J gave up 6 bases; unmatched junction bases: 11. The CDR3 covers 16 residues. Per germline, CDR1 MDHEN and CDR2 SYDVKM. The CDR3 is CASSSQIAGEGDTQYF. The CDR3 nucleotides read TGTGCCAGCAGTTCACAAATAGCGGGAGAGGGGGATACGCAGTATTTT. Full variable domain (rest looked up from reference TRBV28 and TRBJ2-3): DVKVTQSSRYLVKRTGEKVFLECVQDMDHENMFWYRQDPGLGLRLIYFSYDVKMKEKGDIPEGYSVSREKKERFSLILESASTNQTSMYLCASSSQIAGEGDTQYFGPGTRLTVL.

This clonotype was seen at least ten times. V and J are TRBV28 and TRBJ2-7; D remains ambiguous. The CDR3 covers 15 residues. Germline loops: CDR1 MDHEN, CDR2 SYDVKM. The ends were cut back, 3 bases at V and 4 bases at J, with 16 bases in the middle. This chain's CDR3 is CASSFEAIEGYEQYF. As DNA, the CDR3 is TGTGCCAGCAGTTTCGAGGCCATCGAAGGTTACGAGCAGTACTTC.

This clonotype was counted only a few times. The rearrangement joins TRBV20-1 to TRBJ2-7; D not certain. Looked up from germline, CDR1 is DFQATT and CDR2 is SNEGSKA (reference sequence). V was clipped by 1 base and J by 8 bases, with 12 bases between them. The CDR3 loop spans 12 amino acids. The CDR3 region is CSARVLSGKQYF. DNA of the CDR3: TGCAGTGCTAGAGTACTGTCCGGTAAGCAGTACTTC.